This entry concerns a single T cell receptor (beta chain). This clone was counted only a few times. This receptor's antigen is unknown. No base quality values were provided; no much bigger clone lies one nucleotide off. The library was generated by the immunoSEQ multiplex PCR assay. The multiplex PCR relied on a mix of 60 forward primers for TCR Vbeta segments and 13 reverse primers for TCR Jbeta segments. Amplification of the CDR3 region of rearranged TCR beta genes was performed with a multiplex PCR assay on genomic DNA. The Illumina HiSeq System was used to sequence the amplified TCR beta libraries as 87-base-pair reads. The authors' analysis ran thus. A later analysis tallied 80 million to 95 million unique TCR beta chains across the approximately 670 repertoires, and approximately 11 million of those chains were shared by two or more donors. A nearest-neighbor algorithm error-corrected the raw reads and collapsed the reads into unique sequences, merging closely related sequences to remove PCR and sequencing errors. V, D and J gene segments were assigned by aligning CDR3 sequences to IMGT reference sequences. Each retained sequence needed at least a six-nucleotide match to both a V gene segment and a J gene segment. Rearrangements were called productive when the CDR3 lacked stop codons and stayed in frame with V and J; all others were non-productive. Following IMGT convention, CDR3 was defined as the stretch from the second conserved V-encoded cysteine to the conserved J-encoded phenylalanine. In an earlier analysis of roughly 610 of the donors, sequences lacking an unambiguous match to a single V gene segment were excluded. An earlier analysis of a few hundred of the donors called V segments functional above 56.7% productive rearrangements and segregating when the between-donor standard deviation exceeded 5%. A statistical classification framework was built to diagnose cytomegalovirus status from the catalog of TCR beta chain sequences. In a later analysis, V and J genes were assigned by comparing TCR nucleotide sequences against IMGT/GENE-DB human TR gene sequences. The TCRdist pipeline was used in a later analysis to assign CDR3 sequences and most-parsimonious VDJ recombination scenarios. In a later analysis, each TCR beta chain was defined by its CDR3 amino acid sequence together with its V-gene family, and reads without a unique V-gene family were excluded. To address suspected cross-contamination and a sequencing artifact, a later analysis removed roughly 580 highly shared, low-generation-probability nucleotide sequences. For each public chain, a later analysis derived a clonal expansion index from normalized ranks of inferred template counts within each repertoire. In a later analysis, generation probabilities were computed with a VDJ recombination model fitted to out-of-frame rearrangements, and the resulting probabilities were checked against IGoR. In a later analysis, TCR-TCR, TCR-HLA and TCR-CMV co-occurrence was scored with hypergeometric tests, and a repertoire-size bias correction was applied to TCR pairs. A later analysis estimated false discovery rates by permuting HLA or CMV assignments 20 times. In a later analysis, co-occurring TCRs were grouped using DBSCAN, with TCRdist sequence similarity added in when clustering inside HLA-allele-positive subsets. Repertoires with fewer than 30,000 or more than 120,000 public chains were left out of co-occurrence clustering, as were about five repertoires with anomalous nucleotide sharing. TCRdb mirrors the immuneACCESS table, restricted to in-frame sequences. Some clones are absent from its copies; in checked studies, under half trace to an unresolved V gene, and the reason for the others is unknown. The V and J calls and clone size are taken from that table; D and trimming were inferred from the DNA. A total of some 160,000 clones appear in this sample, about 84% of them only once. More than 3% of the sample belongs to the ten largest clones.

V sheds 4 bases and J sheds 5 bases, leaving 17 bases between their ends. Including cysteine and phenylalanine, the CDR3 has 15 amino acids. Kept here is only the CDR3 DNA, which spans 45 bases and is read in frame from base 1. CDR1 and CDR2, per the germline V gene, are MNHNS and SASEGT. The sample is drawn from a study of cytomegalovirus exposure and HLA in healthy donors (dated by TCRdb to about 2017). Context from the whole study: An earlier analysis of some 550 of the donors reported approximately 300 Gb of sequence data and 120 million or so unique TCR beta sequences from some 180 million T cells. Roughly 300 gigabases of sequencing data and around 80 million unique TCR sequences made up an early release that covered some 640 HLA-typed donors. Of the 300 to 500 genotyped donors, approximately 80% were placed in the genetic ancestry cluster associated with self-reported Caucasian donors. The study aimed to test whether signatures of past pathogen exposure could be identified by cataloging public T cell receptors. The study profiled the T cell repertoires of about 720 subjects by immunosequencing and related them to cytomegalovirus serostatus. In addition to the first cohort of approximately 650 subjects, a separate validation cohort of 130 or so different subjects was used. High-throughput TCR immunosequencing, statistical association of individual TCRs with disease status, and machine learning were combined to predict cytomegalovirus infection status. A later analysis re-analyzed previously published TCR beta repertoires from 650 to 800 donors and added high-resolution HLA genotyping to study TCR occurrence patterns. Rather than drawing on any new phenotypic data, the later analysis identified candidate immune exposures from TCR beta sequences and the way those sequences occurred across donors. An earlier analysis of more than 450 of the donors used high-throughput TCR beta sequencing to judge whether each TCR beta V gene segment behaved as functional or pseudogenic. Donor age, sex, ethnicity and CMV serostatus were collected together with the repertoire data. A later genetic analysis took genome-wide SNP genotypes for 398 of the 666 donors and used that subset as a discovery cohort. Every repertoire in the discovery cohort had been generated on one and the same sequencing platform. HLA typing included class I and class II loci at four-digit resolution. Typing coverage differed by locus: A, B, C, DRB1 and DQB1 were typed in about 620-640 donors, DQA1 in roughly 510, DPA1 in approximately 610, and DPB1 in just under 490. Because of strong linkage in the cohort, four or five DR-DQ haplotypes were treated as single units for association and clustering. Among about 400 genotyped donors of the cohort, an average of roughly 230,000 unique TCR beta nucleotide sequences was sequenced per donor, of which roughly 17% were non-productive. Points the paper makes about the study in general: This cohort had only TCR beta chains sequenced, and the lack of alpha or paired-chain data limited which features could be detected. According to the authors, the approach could potentially be generalized to other disease states and immunological phenotypes. In a later analysis, HLA-associated TCR beta chains showed more clonal expansion and lower generation probabilities than non-associated chains that were equally common. In the study, approximately 160 TCR beta chains were listed as associated with cytomegalovirus. Because HLA typing was unavailable for some donors at each locus, only the typed subset was used in association tests. The presence/absence analyses assumed that sequencing depth was roughly uniform across donors, and that assumption may not be true. Linkage disequilibrium might explain the correlated functional status among segregating V segments, but an unknown experimental factor could not be ruled out. Some IMGT-functional V segments, including TRBV6-2 and TRBV6-3, could not be told apart with the 87-base-pair reads, so those segments were excluded. Compared with the approximately 600-donor mean, donors in an Asian-associated ancestry cluster had fewer N-insertions in productive TCRs, according to a later genetic analysis. At a false discovery rate of 0.05, a later analysis linked 16,000 or so TCR beta sequences to specific HLA alleles. A further reported finding was that TCR beta sequences accurately predicted the HLA-A and HLA-B alleles for most subjects in the first cohort. CMV serostatus was the only immune exposure information available for the cohort. Most TCR sequences were seen in very few donors, while some public TCRs were found in many individuals. According to a later analysis, parvovirus B19, influenza, CMV and Epstein-Barr virus appeared linked to several top co-occurrence clusters. An earlier analysis of approximately 500 of the donors showed that most TCR beta V segments appeared in productive rearrangements either about 87% or about 30% of the time, which broadly matched IMGT annotations. The classifier was reported to diagnose cytomegalovirus status with high specificity and sensitivity in both the original cohort and the validation cohort. A cluster of highly shared sequence variants was judged likely to be a technical artifact of the sequencing pipeline. The earlier analysis of around 600 of the donors excluded around 17 rarely observed V segments, including chromosome 9 orphons, because counts were too low. A later genetic analysis associated a missense DCLRE1C variant with V-gene and J-gene trimming of TCR beta chains, and an independent cohort replicated the association. When HLA alleles, especially DR and DQ, strongly co-occurred, attributing TCR associations to individual alleles was difficult. Three of the identified cytomegalovirus-associated TCR beta chains were confirmed in vitro to be specific for cytomegalovirus antigens. In a later analysis, the rate of TCR association differed among HLA loci, with DRB1 alleles having the most associated TCRs and HLA-C alleles having the fewest. According to a later analysis, most CMV-associated TCR beta chains appeared to be HLA-restricted, and the HLA associations seemed to be driven largely by CMV exposure.

The cohort consisted of some 730 healthy bone marrow donors. All cohort members were sampled while nominally healthy, although unrecorded immune exposures were likely present. The donor tested CMV seronegative and was one of the 352 seronegative cohort members. Each donor provided a peripheral blood sample, and peripheral blood mononuclear cells were used for TCR beta sequencing. Genomic DNA was extracted from the blood cell samples with the Qiagen DNeasy Blood Extraction Kit. The TCR was taken from a male donor in good health and CMV-seronegative. The sequence joins TRBV6-1 to TRBJ1-1; a weak D assignment points to TRBD1 (6 bases agree). Source material: PBMCs. The CDR3 is CASSVDSVRYTEAFF. The DNA sequence reads TGTGCCAGCAGTGTGGACAGCGTACGGTATACTGAAGCTTTCTTT.